The 30 T cell receptor beta chains listed next were all sequenced from one sample in a study of blood T cells in healthy people across ages. A second roughly 7 to 12 cycle PCR used barcoded and J-beta primers. TCRdb ran MiXCR on the 5' RACE reads and lists one entry per CDR3 protein. The sample holds more than 650,000 distinct CDR3 sequences; around a quarter are singletons and the top ten take about 3%. The same sample was also studied in work on T cells of mothers and their children.

Sequences were obtained from blood. The receptors shown here come from a boy aged 5-17 years in good health.

The chain combines TRBV7-2 with TRBJ2-5; 7 positions match TRBD2. Germline V gives CDR1 SGHTA, CDR2 FQGNSA. V dropped 1 base and J dropped 2; count of bases not matched to a gene: 7. The CDR3 extends over 16 amino acids. For the CDR3, the DNA is TGTGCCAGCAGCTTAGGTCCGGGGCGGGGGCAAGAGACCCAGTACTTC. Protein sequence: CASSLGPGRGQETQYF.

This clonotype was seen a few times. CDR3: CASSLQIDSYNEQFF. CDR3 nucleotides: TGTGCCAGCAGTTTGCAAATAGACTCCTACAATGAGCAGTTCTTC. This chain links TRBV12-3 or TRBV12-4 with TRBJ2-1; D remains ambiguous. Trimming removed 3 bases from V and 0 bases from J, with 9 bases in between. The CDR3 loop spans 15 amino acids.

In its sample, this clonotype was seen once. An end of the junction differs from the germline gene, which may be a read error. The CDR3 nucleotides read TGTGCCAGCAGCCAAGAGGGGGGAATGACTGAAGTTTTCTTT. Protein: CASSQEGGMTEVFF. The rearrangement joins TRBV7-2 to TRBJ1-1; D might be TRBD1 (6 bases). Germline V gene lookup returns CDR1 SGHTA and CDR2 FQGNSA. The CDR3 is 14 amino acids. Complete variable domain (other parts from reference TRBV7-2 and TRBJ1-1): GAGVSQSPSNKVTEKGKDVELRCDPISGHTALYWYRQSLGQGLEFLIYFQGNSAPDKSGLPSDRFSAERTGGSVSTLTIQRTQQEDSAVYLCASSQEGGMTEVFFGQGTRLTVV.

This rearrangement joins TRBV3-1 to TRBJ2-4; 11 bases are shared with TRBD1. The CDR3 has 16 amino acids. In germline, CDR1 is LGHDT, CDR2 YNNKEL (reference sequence). The V and J ends lost 4 bases and 2 bases, in that order; junction bases with no gene match: 4. DNA for the CDR3: TGTGCCAGCAGCCGGGGACAGGGGGGGACCAAAAACATTCAGTACTTC. Translated, it gives CASSRGQGGTKNIQYF.

The chain employs TRBV7-9 and TRBJ2-5; D gene uncertain. The CDR3 has 13 amino acids. V was trimmed by 5 bases and J by 5 bases, leaving 12 bases between them. Germline loops: CDR1 SEHNR, CDR2 FQNEAQ (reference sequence). The CDR3 spells CASSQARRETQYF. For the CDR3, the DNA is TGTGCCAGCAGCCAGGCGCGGCGGGAGACCCAGTACTTC.

The chain couples TRBV6-5 to TRBJ2-2; a weak D match, TRBD2 (6 bases). Germline CDR1 is MNHEY and CDR2 is SVGAGI. V was trimmed by 8 bases and J by 2 bases, leaving 12 bases between them. The CDR3 extends over 14 amino acids. CDR3 protein: CASGRERNTGELFF. As DNA, the CDR3 is TGTGCCAGCGGCCGGGAGCGTAACACCGGGGAGCTGTTTTTT.

This rearrangement joins TRBV5-1 to TRBJ1-2; 10 positions match TRBD1. Germline V gene sequence: CDR1 SGHRS, CDR2 YFSETQ. This CDR3 is 14 amino acids long. With V trimmed by 4 bases and J by 5 bases, 5 bases remained unmatched. The CDR3 DNA is TGCGCCAGCAGCGTCGGGACAGGGGTTTATGGCTACACCTTC. Encoded protein: CASSVGTGVYGYTF.

The chain has TRBV13 and TRBJ1-1; 7 bases fit TRBD1. V was pared by 5 bases and J by 0 bases, with 15 bases of the junction left unmatched. The CDR3 runs 18 residues. Germline V gives CDR1 PRHDT, CDR2 FYEKMQ (reference sequence). The CDR3 protein is CASSPTTGLVGLNTEAFF. CDR3 DNA sequence: TGTGCCAGCAGCCCTACGACAGGGCTTGTTGGGTTGAACACTGAAGCTTTCTTT.

The chain joins TRBV7-9 to TRBJ2-7, with 7 bases lining up with TRBD1. Per germline, CDR1 SEHNR and CDR2 FQNEAQ (reference sequence). The CDR3 runs to 15 residues. The junction had 8 bases not matched to a gene; V was cut back by 5 bases and J by 1 base. The CDR3 sequence: CASSGRDSGSYEQYF. The CDR3 nucleotides read TGTGCCAGCAGCGGCCGGGACAGCGGTTCCTACGAGCAGTACTTC.

V gene TRBV6-5 combines with J gene TRBJ1-4; D may be TRBD1 (6 bases). The CDR3 has 14 amino acids. Germline CDR1 MNHEY, CDR2 SVGAGI. V was shortened by 6 bases and J by 7 bases, with 15 bases between the two germline ends. CDR3 coding DNA: TGTGCCAGCAGCCGGGAGACAGGCGGTGAAAAACTGTTTTTT. Translating it yields CASSRETGGEKLFF.

This clonotype was found many times. The chain couples TRBV7-3 to TRBJ2-5, with 12 bases fitting TRBD2. The CDR3 totals 15 residues. The ends lost 0 bases at V and 13 bases at J; junction bases unmatched: 9. The germline gives CDR1 SGHTA, CDR2 FQGTGA. CDR3 loop: CASSLTPSGGAGLYF. In DNA, the CDR3 is TGTGCCAGCAGCTTAACGCCTAGCGGGGGGGCCGGGTTGTACTTC. The complete variable domain, with remaining parts taken from reference TRBV7-3 and TRBJ2-5, reads GAGVSQTPSNKVTEKGKYVELRCDPISGHTALYWYRQSLGQGPEFLIYFQGTGAADDSGLPNDRFFAVRPEGSVSTLKIQRTERGDSAVYLCASSLTPSGGAGLYFGPGTRLLVL.

The chain couples TRBV20-1 to TRBJ2-3; D may be TRBD1 (5 bases). The CDR3 is 13 amino acids. Between the trimmed V and J ends, which lost 3 bases and 1 base, there was a span of 8 bases. Germline loops: CDR1 DFQATT, CDR2 SNEGSKA (reference sequence). The CDR3 DNA follows: TGCAGTGCTAGGGACACCCGCACAGATACGCAGTATTTT. Residues: CSARDTRTDTQYF.

The chain combines TRBV28 with TRBJ1-6; D remains unclear. In germline, CDR1 is MDHEN, CDR2 SYDVKM. The length of the CDR3 is 14 residues. The V and J ends lost 6 bases and 9 bases respectively, with 15 bases between them. CDR3 amino acids: CASSRGGLGSPLHF. CDR3 bases: TGTGCCAGCAGCCGGGGAGGATTGGGTTCACCCCTCCACTTT. The full variable domain, its missing parts supplied by reference TRBV28 and TRBJ1-6, is DVKVTQSSRYLVKRTGEKVFLECVQDMDHENMFWYRQDPGLGLRLIYFSYDVKMKEKGDIPEGYSVSREKKERFSLILESASTNQTSMYLCASSRGGLGSPLHFGNGTRLTVT.

This clonotype appeared many times. The chain is built from TRBV7-2 and TRBJ1-4; D gene uncertain. The germline gives CDR1 SGHTA, CDR2 FQGNSA. Trimming removed 5 bases from V and 0 bases from J, with 10 bases in between. CDR3 length equals 15 residues. CDR3 coding DNA: TGTGCCAGCAGCCCCCGTTTGGCAACTAATGAAAAACTGTTTTTT. Amino acid sequence: CASSPRLATNEKLFF.

The V gene is TRBV27, the J gene TRBJ2-5; 8 bases are a match to TRBD2. Trimming removed 0 bases from V and 4 bases from J; junction bases left unmatched: 7. Germline-derived CDR1 and CDR2 are MNHEY and SMNVEV (reference sequence). This CDR3 region has 16 residues. The CDR3 protein is CASSLSVGGARETQYF. The CDR3 DNA reads as TGTGCCAGCAGTTTATCGGTCGGGGGGGCTAGAGAGACCCAGTACTTC.

This clonotype showed up just a few times. The chain employs TRBV28 and TRBJ2-7; 7 bases line up with TRBD2. The CDR3 loop spans 14 amino acids. V was clipped by 2 bases and J by 12 bases; unmatched bases: 13. Per germline, CDR1 MDHEN and CDR2 SYDVKM. CDR3 bases: TGTGCCAGCAGTTTAGGGGCTAGCGGAGCTCCACTGTACTTC. Its translation is CASSLGASGAPLYF. Full variable domain (rest looked up from reference TRBV28 and TRBJ2-7): DVKVTQSSRYLVKRTGEKVFLECVQDMDHENMFWYRQDPGLGLRLIYFSYDVKMKEKGDIPEGYSVSREKKERFSLILESASTNQTSMYLCASSLGASGAPLYFGPGTRLTVT.

This chain connects TRBV7-9 to TRBJ2-5; D gene unclear. V gave up 10 bases and J gave up 4 bases, with 13 bases separating them. Germline loops: CDR1 SEHNR, CDR2 FQNEAQ (reference sequence). The CDR3 sequence is 12 residues long. In nucleotides, the CDR3 is TGTGCCATCTCCCCCTCCATAGAGACCCAGTACTTC. Translating it yields CAISPSIETQYF.

This clonotype was observed a handful of times. The rearrangement joins TRBV21-1 to TRBJ1-4; the table's D call of TRBD1 was not tested on the DNA. TRBV21-1 is assigned pseudogene status. CDR3 length: 17 residues. CDR3 residues: CASNKVDRTGVDEKLFF. The CDR3 nucleotides read TGTGCCAGCAACAAAGTAGATCGAACGGGGGTTGATGAAAAACTGTTTTTT.

This sequence joins TRBV6-1 and TRBJ1-5, with D possibly TRBD1 on 5 matching bases. CDR1 MNHNS and CDR2 SASEGT come from the germline V gene. The CDR3 length is 13 residues. V dropped 8 bases and J dropped 7 bases, with 15 bases sitting between them. CDR3 residues: CASVRQTGQPQHF. CDR3 nucleotides: TGTGCCAGCGTTCGACAGACTGGGCAGCCCCAGCATTTT.

V and J are TRBV18 and TRBJ1-2, with TRBD1 matching over 7 bases. The CDR3 length is 15 residues. With 4 bases clipped from V and 4 bases from J, the junction kept 9 bases outside the gene matches. Germline values: CDR1 KGHSH, CDR2 LQKENI. The CDR3 protein is CASSLSGTVTYGYTF. Here the CDR3 DNA reads TGTGCCAGCTCACTCTCCGGGACAGTAACCTATGGCTACACCTTC.

This clonotype was seen only a few times. The gene calls are TRBV14 and TRBJ1-2; the match to TRBD1 covers 9 bases. Germline trimming cut 2 bases from V and 8 bases from J; bases unmatched to any gene: 9. CDR3 length: 15 amino acids. Per the germline V gene, CDR1 is SGHDN and CDR2 is FVKESK. The chain's CDR3 is CASSQTVQGARGYTF. CDR3 bases: TGTGCCAGCAGCCAAACAGTACAGGGGGCGAGAGGCTACACCTTC.

This clonotype was counted only a few times. This chain connects TRBV5-1 to TRBJ1-2; no reliable D call. V was clipped by 4 bases and J by 4 bases, with 8 bases between them. The germline CDR1 and CDR2 sequences are SGHRS and YFSETQ. The CDR3 spans 12 residues. The CDR3 protein is CASSPEAYGYTF. CDR3 bases: TGCGCCAGCAGCCCAGAAGCCTATGGCTACACCTTC.

This sequence joins TRBV3-1 and TRBJ1-3; TRBD1 matches 10 bases. Germline V gives CDR1 LGHDT, CDR2 YNNKEL (reference sequence). The length of the CDR3 is 14 residues. V trimming: 2 bases; J trimming: 7 bases; junction bases outside the gene matches: 2. The CDR3 sequence is CASSQPDRGNTIYF. The CDR3 DNA is TGTGCCAGCAGCCAACCGGACAGGGGGAACACCATATATTTT.

The table lists this clonotype with a few counts. Because it lacks the conserved phenylalanine or tryptophan at the end, this CDR3 is likely a read error. The chain carries TRBV12-3 or TRBV12-4 and TRBJ2-4; unclear D gene. Deletions cut 4 bases from V and 2 bases from J, with 18 bases between. The CDR3 has 17 residues. CDR3 sequence reads: CASSSQAGWGTKNIQYL. Here the CDR3 DNA reads TGTGCCAGCAGTTCCCAGGCAGGATGGGGAACCAAAAACATTCAGTACCTC.

This clonotype was observed a handful of times. The chain has TRBV27 and TRBJ1-4; no firm D call. V was clipped by 2 bases and J by 2 bases, with 9 bases between them. The germline V gene has CDR1 MNHEY and CDR2 SMNVEV (reference sequence). This CDR3 region has 15 residues. The CDR3 loop reads CASSLTFGTNEKLFF. DNA of the CDR3: TGTGCCAGCAGTTTAACGTTCGGCACTAATGAAAAACTGTTTTTT.

Points on this clonotype: A read error may produce the germline difference seen at one junction end. The chain carries TRBV6-6 and TRBJ1-1; the D gene is possibly TRBD1 (6 bases). Germline assignment: CDR1 MNHNY and CDR2 SVGAGI (reference sequence). The CDR3 totals 13 residues. The CDR3 sequence is CASNKGVRTEAFF. The CDR3 DNA follows: TGTGCCAGCAATAAGGGGGTGAGGACTGAAGCCTTCTTT.

This clonotype was counted between two and nine times. The chain joins TRBV28 to TRBJ2-7, with TRBD2 matching over 11 bases. The CDR3 sequence is 15 residues long. Germline CDR1 and CDR2: MDHEN and SYDVKM. V lost 8 bases to trimming and J lost 5 bases; unmatched junction nucleotides: 11. For the CDR3, the DNA is TGTGCCAGCCTAACTGGACTAGCGGGTTTCCACGAGCAGTACTTC. It codes for CASLTGLAGFHEQYF.

This clonotype was counted a few times. The rearrangement joins TRBV15 to TRBJ2-5; a weak D match, TRBD2 (5 bases). The tail of the sequence fits TRBJ2-7 better, so the J call may be wrong. The CDR3 spans 13 residues. Per the germline V gene, CDR1 is LNHNV and CDR2 is YYDKDF (reference sequence). The CDR3 loop reads CATSKTGSSEQYF. The CDR3 DNA reads TGTGCCACCAGCAAAACGGGGAGTTCCGAGCAGTACTTC.

The DNA of the CDR3 is TGTGCCACCTGGGGGTGGGGAGGCGAGCAGTACTTC. This encodes CATWGWGGEQYF. The gene calls are TRBV11-2 and TRBJ2-7, with D possibly TRBD2 on 6 matching bases. The germline CDR1 and CDR2 sequences are SGHAT and FQNNGV. The CDR3 is 12 residues long. V dropped 10 bases and J dropped 6 bases, with 16 bases sitting between them.

CDR3 DNA: TGCGCCAGCAGTGCAGGTTACCAAGAGACCCAGTACTTC. It codes for CASSAGYQETQYF. The rearrangement joins TRBV10-2 to TRBJ2-5; D is ambiguous. The germline CDR1 and CDR2 sequences are WSHSY and SAAADI. Trimming shortened V by 4 bases and J by 0 bases, and 6 bases separated the two germline ends. The CDR3 consists of 13 residues.